The 28 T cell receptor beta chains below were found in one sample sequenced in a study of cytomegalovirus exposure and HLA in healthy donors. Amplification used 60 Vbeta primers and 13 Jbeta primers. Data came from immunoSEQ multiplex PCR; TCRdb stores just in-frame clones and leaves some out. This sample carries about 130,000 clones, over 75% of them seen once, and the ten largest clones take 1.5% to 2%. Input material: PBMCs. These receptors were taken from a boy aged 5-17 years in good health and CMV-seronegative.

Of note for this clone: One junction end does not reproduce the germline sequence, and a read error may be involved. The rearrangement links TRBV4-2 to TRBJ1-1; D gene ambiguous. The length of the CDR3 is 15 residues. Germline V gene lookup returns CDR1 LGHNA and CDR2 YNFKEQ. CDR3: CVSSRKMQASTEAFF. CDR3 sequence (DNA): TGTGTCAGCAGCCGGAAGATGCAGGCTTCTACTGAAGCTTTCTTT.

This chain connects TRBV7-2 to TRBJ2-3; D ambiguous. CDR3 length equals 12 residues. Trimming stripped 5 bases from V and 6 bases from J, with 9 bases between. Germline V gene lookup returns CDR1 SGHTA and CDR2 FQGNSA. DNA for the CDR3: TGTGCCAGCAGCATGAGCCCGGATACGCAGTATTTT. This gives the protein CASSMSPDTQYF.

The chain recombines TRBV6-4 with TRBJ2-3, with TRBD2 as a possible D gene (5 bases). CDR3 length: 13 amino acids. CDR1 and CDR2 (germline): MRHNA, SNTAGT. V shed 3 bases and J shed 6 bases, with 10 bases lying between them. CDR3: CASSESGRDTQYF. CDR3 DNA: TGTGCCAGCAGTGAGAGCGGTAGGGATACGCAGTATTTT.

In nucleotides, the CDR3 is TGTGCCAGCAGCTTATGGTCCAGGGGAGATACCATATATTTT. Its protein product is CASSLWSRGDTIYF. The genes are TRBV7-6 and TRBJ1-3, with D possibly being TRBD1 (6 bases). Germline V gene sequence: CDR1 SGHVS, CDR2 FNYEAQ. Trimming left V 2 bases short and J 10 bases short, with 15 bases between. This CDR3 is built from 14 residues. Complete variable domain (other parts from reference TRBV7-6 and TRBJ1-3): GAGVSQSPRYKVTKRGQDVALRCDPISGHVSLYWYRQALGQGPEFLTYFNYEAQQDKSGLPNDRFSAERPEGSISTLTIQRTEQRDSAMYRCASSLWSRGDTIYFGEGSWLTVV.

This clone was detected once. The genes are TRBV29-1 and TRBJ2-7; 7 nucleotides line up with TRBD1. The CDR3 length is 18 residues. Trimming at V came to 1 base and at J to 3 bases, leaving 18 bases not matched to a gene. The germline CDR1 and CDR2 sequences are SQVTM and ANQGSEA. The CDR3 spells CSVEGRKGGPETHYEQYF. Written as DNA, the CDR3 is TGCAGCGTTGAAGGCCGAAAAGGGGGCCCTGAGACCCACTACGAGCAGTACTTC.

The chain uses TRBV7-9 and TRBJ2-7; 10 nucleotides align to TRBD2. Germline V CDR1 and CDR2: SEHNR, FQNEAQ (reference sequence). CDR3 length: 16 amino acids. The trim removed 1 base at V and 2 bases at J, leaving 5 bases unmatched. The CDR3 DNA follows: TGTGCCAGCAGCTTAGTAGCTAGCGGGGGAGCCTACGAGCAGTACTTC. It codes for CASSLVASGGAYEQYF. Filled out from reference TRBV7-9 and TRBJ2-7, the complete variable domain reads DTGVSQNPRHKITKRGQNVTFRCDPISEHNRLYWYRQTLGQGPEFLTYFQNEAQLEKSRLLSDRFSAERPKGSFSTLEIQRTEQGDSAMYLCASSLVASGGAYEQYFGPGTRLTVT.

The J gene is TRBJ2-7, the V gene TRBV13, with 14 bases fitting TRBD2. CDR1 and CDR2 from the germline V gene are PRHDT and FYEKMQ (reference sequence). This CDR3 comprises 17 residues. V gave up 4 bases and J gave up 5 bases; unmatched junction bases: 10. The CDR3 DNA follows: TGTGCCAGCAGCTCCAGATTGGGACTAGCGGGAGTACACGAGCAGTACTTC. This codes for CASSSRLGLAGVHEQYF.

V usage is TRBV30 and J usage is TRBJ1-2; tentatively, D is TRBD1 (6 bases). The V gene lost 3 bases and the J gene lost 8 bases, with 19 bases spanning the gap. Germline V gives CDR1 GTSNPN, CDR2 SVGIG (reference sequence). The length of the CDR3 is 14 residues. CDR3 region: CAWSTTVGARGYTF. The CDR3 coding sequence is TGTGCCTGGAGCACCACCGTGGGGGCTCGCGGCTACACCTTC.

The rearrangement joins TRBV7-3 to TRBJ1-1; TRBD1 aligns across 9 bases. Germline V gene sequence: CDR1 SGHTA, CDR2 FQGTGA. Trimming took 5 bases from V and 5 from J; bases not matched to a gene: 9. The length of the CDR3 is 15 residues. In nucleotides, the CDR3 is TGTGCCAGCAGCATCGACAGGGGGTCGCATACTGAAGCTTTCTTT. Residues: CASSIDRGSHTEAFF.

The chain combines TRBV23-1 with TRBJ1-1, with 7 bases lining up with TRBD1. TRBV23-1 is recorded as an ORF, its role being uncertain. The V gene end was trimmed by 4 bases and the J gene end by 10 bases; junction bases not matched to a gene: 18. This CDR3 contains 16 residues. For the CDR3, the DNA is TGCGCCAGCAGTCGGTATAACAGGGGAAAGGGTTTGGGAGCTTTCTTT. Translated, it gives CASSRYNRGKGLGAFF.

V is TRBV7-3 and J is TRBJ2-1, with 14 bases matching TRBD2. Germline V gives CDR1 SGHTA, CDR2 FQGTGA. The CDR3 length is 15 residues. The V segment lost 1 base and the J segment 9 bases; nucleotides outside the gene matches: 2. The CDR3, as DNA: TGTGCCAGCAGCTTAAGACTAGCGGGAGGGCTTGAGCAGTTCTTC. Its protein is CASSLRLAGGLEQFF.

The V gene is TRBV30, the J gene TRBJ2-1; 15 bases map to TRBD2. This CDR3 is 14 amino acids long. Germline CDR1 reads GTSNPN; CDR2 reads SVGIG (reference sequence). V shed 4 bases, J shed 11 bases, and the junction held 6 bases outside the gene matches. The CDR3 DNA reads TGTGCCTGGAATCCGGGACTAGCGGGAGGCCAGCAGTTCTTC. The encoded protein is CAWNPGLAGGQQFF.

The V gene is TRBV9, the J gene TRBJ1-1, with 8 bases identical to TRBD1. Germline loops: CDR1 SGDLS, CDR2 YYNGEE. This CDR3 is built from 14 residues. V lost 2 bases, J lost 0 bases, and 0 bases stayed unmatched. CDR3 loop: CASSVDRVNTEAFF. The DNA of the CDR3 is TGTGCCAGCAGCGTGGACAGGGTGAACACTGAAGCTTTCTTT.

Only a few counts were recorded for this clone. The chain joins TRBV27 to TRBJ2-1, with TRBD1 identical over 10 bases. CDR1 is MNHEY and CDR2 is SMNVEV in the germline V gene (reference sequence). V lost 5 bases to trimming and J lost 6 bases; unmatched junction nucleotides: 1. This CDR3 is 13 amino acids long. CDR3 amino acids: CASSRTGGNEQFF. Written as DNA, the CDR3 is TGTGCCAGCAGTCGGACAGGGGGCAATGAGCAGTTCTTC.

This clone was seen a handful of times. The chain couples TRBV5-1 to TRBJ2-1; tentatively, D is TRBD1 (5 bases). Germline V gene sequence: CDR1 SGHRS, CDR2 YFSETQ. Trimming took off 0 bases at V and 6 bases at J, with 10 bases between the two ends. The CDR3 is 14 amino acids. CDR3 region: CASSLAQASNEQFF. The DNA of the CDR3 is TGCGCCAGCAGCTTGGCACAGGCATCCAATGAGCAGTTCTTC.

V gene TRBV27 combines with J gene TRBJ2-1; D is unclear. The germline V gene encodes CDR1 MNHEY and CDR2 SMNVEV (reference sequence). Trimming removed 4 bases at V and 13 bases at J, with 17 bases between. The CDR3 contains 13 residues. CDR3 in amino acids: CASSSSQPSAQFF. The CDR3 region has the DNA TGTGCCAGCAGTTCTTCACAGCCATCTGCTCAGTTCTTC.

V is TRBV30 and J is TRBJ2-7, with D unclear. V lost 4 bases, J lost 6 bases, and 16 bases lay in between. Per germline, CDR1 GTSNPN and CDR2 SVGIG (reference sequence). The CDR3 is 13 amino acids. The CDR3: CAWKSLVISEQYF. The CDR3 DNA follows: TGTGCCTGGAAATCCTTAGTAATCTCCGAGCAGTACTTC.

This clone has only a few counts. The chain links TRBV5-6 to TRBJ2-7; D is uncertain. V shed 0 bases and J shed 4 bases, with 8 bases lying between them. Germline CDR1 SGHDT, CDR2 YYEEEE. CDR3 size: 13 residues. CDR3 nucleotide sequence: TGTGCCAGCAGCTTGGTTACAGATTACGAGCAGTACTTC. Translation: CASSLVTDYEQYF.

This chain links TRBV29-1 with TRBJ1-1, with D uncertain. The CDR3 length is 11 residues. The ends were cut back, 4 bases at V and 12 bases at J, with 15 bases in the middle. In germline, CDR1 is SQVTM, CDR2 ANQGSEA. For the CDR3, the DNA is TGCAGCGTTGTACAAAGTGGTTGGTCTTTCTTT. Translation: CSVVQSGWSFF. Full variable domain (outside the CDR3, taken from reference TRBV29-1 and TRBJ1-1): SAVISQKPSRDICQRGTSLTIQCQVDSQVTMMFWYRQQPGQSLTLIATANQGSEATYESGFVIDKFPISRPNLTFSTLTVSNMSPEDSSIYLCSVVQSGWSFFGQGTRLTVV.

There are a few counts of this clone. The same CDR3 arises from other DNA sequences in this sample as well. This chain joins TRBV5-6 and TRBJ1-5; D remains ambiguous. There are 13 residues in the CDR3. Deletions cut 3 bases from V and 4 bases from J, with 8 bases between. The germline V gene encodes CDR1 SGHDT and CDR2 YYEEEE. The CDR3, as DNA: TGTGCCAGCAGCTCGACTGGGAATCAGCCCCAGCATTTT. Its translation: CASSSTGNQPQHF.

This chain links TRBV2 with TRBJ1-2, with 7 positions matching TRBD1. CDR3 length: 14 amino acids. Germline-derived CDR1 and CDR2 are SNHLY and FYNNEI. The J segment lost 12 bases and the V segment lost 7 bases, leaving 17 bases of the junction unmatched. CDR3 in amino acids: CASTPDREVWVHTF. In DNA, the CDR3 is TGTGCCAGCACTCCCGACAGGGAAGTTTGGGTACACACCTTC.

V usage is TRBV19 and J usage is TRBJ2-7, with 8 nucleotides matching TRBD1. Germline V gene lookup returns CDR1 LNHDA and CDR2 SQIVND (reference sequence). The CDR3 runs to 15 residues. V lost 5 bases to trimming and J lost 7 bases; unmatched junction nucleotides: 13. This chain's CDR3 is CASSYRDRTPGEQYF. DNA for the CDR3: TGTGCCAGTAGTTACCGGGACAGGACTCCAGGGGAGCAGTACTTC.

The rearrangement links TRBV9 to TRBJ2-2; 7 nucleotides agree with TRBD2. Germline V gives CDR1 SGDLS, CDR2 YYNGEE. The CDR3 covers 14 residues. J gave up 5 bases and V 3 bases, and 4 bases lay outside the gene matches. The DNA for the CDR3 is TGTGCCAGCAGCGGGGGGGGTTGGACCGGGGAGCTGTTTTTT. It yields the protein CASSGGGWTGELFF.

This clone was recorded once. Here the CDR3 DNA reads TGTGCCAGCAGCATGGACAGAAATAATTCACCCCTCCACTTT. Amino acid sequence: CASSMDRNNSPLHF. The V and J genes are TRBV7-8 and TRBJ1-6; TRBD1 might be the D (6 bases). V was shortened by 5 bases and J by 5 bases, with 10 bases between the two germline ends. Germline V CDR1 and CDR2: SGHVS, FQNEAQ. The CDR3 is 14 amino acids.

This clone was recorded only once. This rearrangement joins TRBV7-8 to TRBJ2-7, with a possible D match to TRBD2 (7 bases). The CDR3 is made up of 15 amino acids. The V gene's germline CDR1 is SGHVS and CDR2 FQNEAQ. V lost 4 bases and J 3 bases, leaving 16 bases between the germline ends. CDR3: CASSSDGGGRYEQYF. The CDR3 nucleotides read TGTGCCAGCAGCTCCGATGGCGGGGGCCGCTACGAGCAGTACTTC.

The rearrangement links TRBV5-8 to TRBJ1-5; 7 bases are shared with TRBD1. CDR3 length: 14 amino acids. V lost 3 bases and J lost 1; bases outside the gene matches: 1. The germline V gene has CDR1 SGHTS and CDR2 YDEGEE. DNA of the CDR3: TGTGCCAGCAGCTCGGGACAGAGCAATCAGCCCCAGCATTTT. Its protein is CASSSGQSNQPQHF.

This clone was picked up a small number of times. The rearrangement joins TRBV19 to TRBJ2-1; perhaps TRBD2 as D (5 bases). CDR1 is LNHDA, CDR2 SQIVND, per germline (reference sequence). CDR3 length equals 13 residues. Trimming stripped 1 base from V and 5 bases from J, with 6 bases between. The CDR3 coding sequence is TGTGCCAGTAGTATAGGAGGGCACAATGAGCAGTTCTTC. This translates into CASSIGGHNEQFF.

This sequence joins TRBV27 and TRBJ2-3; 9 nucleotides line up with TRBD2. The V gene's germline CDR1 is MNHEY and CDR2 SMNVEV (reference sequence). The junction had 5 bases not matched to a gene; V was cut back by 5 bases and J by 5 bases. The CDR3 consists of 14 residues. The CDR3: CASSLSGSGDTQYF. As DNA, the CDR3 is TGTGCCAGCAGTCTTAGCGGGAGTGGAGATACGCAGTATTTT.